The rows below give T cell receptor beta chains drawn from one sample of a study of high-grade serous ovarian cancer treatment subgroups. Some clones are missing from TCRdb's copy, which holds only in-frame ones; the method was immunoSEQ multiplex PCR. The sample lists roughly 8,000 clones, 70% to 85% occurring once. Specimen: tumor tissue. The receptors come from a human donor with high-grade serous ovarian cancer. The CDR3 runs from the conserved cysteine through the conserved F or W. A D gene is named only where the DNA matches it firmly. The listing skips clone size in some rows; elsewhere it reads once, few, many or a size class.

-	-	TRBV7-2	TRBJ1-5	TGTGCCAGCAGCCCGGGGACGGGGCAGCCCCAGCATTTT	CASSPGTGQPQHF
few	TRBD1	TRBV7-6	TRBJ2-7	TGTGCCAGCAGCGCTGGACAGGGCCCCTACGAGCAGTACTTC	CASSAGQGPYEQYF
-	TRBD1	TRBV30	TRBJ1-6	TGTGCCTGGAGTCGGACAGGGGCGAATTCACCCCTCCACTTT	CAWSRTGANSPLHF
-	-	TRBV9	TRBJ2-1	TGTGCCAGCAGCGTCGGCTCTCTAGCCTCCTACAATGAGCAGTTCTTC	CASSVGSLASYNEQFF
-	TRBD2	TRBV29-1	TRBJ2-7	TGCAGCGTTGTGGTATCTAGCGGGACCTACGAGCAGTACTTC	CSVVVSSGTYEQYF
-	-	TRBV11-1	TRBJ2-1	TGTGCCAGCAGCTTAGTTTTACCGGGGCAGTTCTTC	CASSLVLPGQFF
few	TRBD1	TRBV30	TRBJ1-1	TGTGCCTGGATTAGCAATCCGGGACAGGGATGGAACACTGAAGCTTTCTTT	CAWISNPGQGWNTEAFF
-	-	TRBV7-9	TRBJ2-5	TGTGCCAGCAGCTTAGGGCGGGACACCGGGAAGGAGACCCAGTACTTC	CASSLGRDTGKETQYF
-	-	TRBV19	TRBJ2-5	TGTGCCAGTAGTACCTCAGAAGAGACCCAGTACTTC	CASSTSEETQYF
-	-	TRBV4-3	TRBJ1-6	TGCGCCAGCAGCCAAGGGGCAGGGAGTTCACCCCTCCACTTT	CASSQGAGSSPLHF
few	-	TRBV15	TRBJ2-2	TGTGCCACCAGCAGAGGGGTGGGGGCCGTCGGGGAGCTGTTTTTT	CATSRGVGAVGELFF
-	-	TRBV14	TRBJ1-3	TGTGCCAGCAGCCAAGTGGAGAGGGGTGGAAACACCATATATTTT	CASSQVERGGNTIYF
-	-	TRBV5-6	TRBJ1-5	TGTGCCAGCAGCTTACGATCCAACAGGGCCCAGCCCCAGCATTTT	CASSLRSNRAQPQHF
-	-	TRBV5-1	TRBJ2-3	TGCGCCAGCAGCTATAAAGCAGATACGCAGTATTTT	CASSYKADTQYF
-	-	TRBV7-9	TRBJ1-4	TGTGCCAGCAGCTTATCTACGGGAGGCAAACTGTTTTTT	CASSLSTGGKLFF
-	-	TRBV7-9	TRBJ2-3	TGTGCCAGCATCCGGGATCCGAGCACAGATACGCAGTATTTT	CASIRDPSTDTQYF
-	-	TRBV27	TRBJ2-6	TGTGCCAGCAGCTCCCAGGTAGGCAACGTCCTGACTTTC	CASSSQVGNVLTF
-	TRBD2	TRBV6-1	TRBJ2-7	TGTGCCAGCAGTGGGGAGGGACCCACCTACGAGCAGTACTTC	CASSGEGPTYEQYF
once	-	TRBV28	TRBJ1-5	TGTGCCAGCAGTTCCCCGCGGGTGTTACATCAGCCCCAGCATTTT	CASSSPRVLHQPQHF
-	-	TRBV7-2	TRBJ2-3	TGTGCCAGCAGCCGCCGGGACCCGAGCACAGATACGCAGTATTTT	CASSRRDPSTDTQYF
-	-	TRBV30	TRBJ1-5	TGTGCCTGGAGTCACGGGACGTTCAATCAGCCCCAGCATTTT	CAWSHGTFNQPQHF
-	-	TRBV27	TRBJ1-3	TGTGCCAGCAGCCCTAACAGGGACTCTGGAAACACCATATATTTT	CASSPNRDSGNTIYF
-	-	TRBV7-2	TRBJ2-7	TGTGCCAGCAGCCCCTCGGGGCTAAGCTCCTACGAGCAGTACTTC	CASSPSGLSSYEQYF
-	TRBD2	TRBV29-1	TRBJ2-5	TGCAGCGCTCCGGGACTAGCGGGCCCAAGCCAAGAGACCCAGTACTTC	CSAPGLAGPSQETQYF
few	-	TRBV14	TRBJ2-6	TGTGCCAGCAGCCAAAAGGAGTCTGGGGCCAACGTCCTGACTTTC	CASSQKESGANVLTF
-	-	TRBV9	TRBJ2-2	TGTGCCAGCAGCGTAGGCAACACCGGGGAGCTGTTTTTT	CASSVGNTGELFF